The 29 T cell receptor beta chains below were found in one sample sequenced in a study of T cells after yellow fever vaccination. TCRdb used MiXCR to reprocess the 5' RACE reads, holding one entry per CDR3 protein. The profile covers fewer than 400,000 distinct CDR3 sequences, with around 6.4% appearing a single time and about 15% taken by the ten largest. This specimen consisted of PBMCs, obtained 5 days after the yellow fever booster vaccination. These receptors were obtained from a man between 25 and 39 years old who received the YFV17D yellow fever vaccine.

In its sample, this clonotype was seen many times. The rearrangement joins TRBV7-2 to TRBJ2-1; 7 bases are a match to TRBD2. The CDR3 covers 16 residues. Unmatched junction bases numbered 9, after V lost 1 base and J lost 6 bases. Germline V gives CDR1 SGHTA, CDR2 FQGNSA. The CDR3 DNA is TGTGCCAGCAGCTTAGTGGGTCTGCAGCGGGGCAATGAGCAGTTCTTC. Its protein product is CASSLVGLQRGNEQFF.

This clonotype was counted only a few times. This rearrangement joins TRBV30 to TRBJ2-7; TRBD2 matches 13 bases. CDR3 length: 14 amino acids. The germline V gene has CDR1 GTSNPN and CDR2 SVGIG (reference sequence). Trimming cost V 3 bases and J 3 bases; bases outside gene matches: 2. In nucleotides, the CDR3 is TGTGCCTGGAGAACTAGCGGGAGGGGCTACGAGCAGTACTTC. Protein: CAWRTSGRGYEQYF.

This clonotype was seen a handful of times. This rearrangement joins TRBV5-1 to TRBJ2-5, with TRBD2 identical over 11 bases. This CDR3 is built from 18 residues. V lost 0 bases and J lost 3; bases outside the gene matches: 10. Germline V lookup: CDR1 SGHRS, CDR2 YFSETQ. For the CDR3, the DNA is TGCGCCAGCAGCTTGGGTGGCTCGGCTAGCGGGAGGAAAGAGACCCAGTACTTC. Protein sequence: CASSLGGSASGRKETQYF.

This clonotype was observed many times. The V and J genes are TRBV28 and TRBJ2-7, with a weak D call TRBD2 (5 bases). Germline V gives CDR1 MDHEN, CDR2 SYDVKM. This CDR3 is built from 14 residues. The V and J ends lost 9 bases and 3 bases respectively, with 18 bases between them. DNA of the CDR3: TGTGCCAGTTCGGGGTCCCGGGGTGGCTACGAGCAGTACTTC. Its translation: CASSGSRGGYEQYF.

This clonotype was counted only a few times. The chain employs TRBV2 and TRBJ2-2; no firm D call. Looked up from germline, CDR1 is SNHLY and CDR2 is FYNNEI. The V gene lost 4 bases and the J gene lost 6 bases, with 12 bases spanning the gap. This CDR3 has 14 amino acids. CDR3 nucleotides: TGTGCCAGCAGTGCTGGGCCCGCCCCCGGGGAGCTGTTTTTT. Translation gives CASSAGPAPGELFF.

The sample holds a few counts of this clonotype. The chain uses TRBV5-1 and TRBJ2-1; no clear D gene. Germline V gene data show CDR1 as SGHRS and CDR2 as YFSETQ. This CDR3 has 13 amino acids. The V and J ends lost 0 bases and 10 bases respectively, with 11 bases between them. This CDR3 reads CASSLVQLREQFF. The DNA for the CDR3 is TGCGCCAGCAGCTTGGTGCAGCTCAGAGAGCAGTTCTTC.

Many counts were recorded for this clonotype. The V call is TRBV7-2, the J call TRBJ2-3, with 15 bases lining up with TRBD2. After removal of 4 bases from V and 14 bases from J, the junction contained 10 bases not matched to a gene. The CDR3 sequence is 15 residues long. Germline values: CDR1 SGHTA, CDR2 FQGNSA. CDR3 DNA sequence: TGTGCCAGCAGCTCCCCCGGACTAGCGGGAGGGTTGGCGTATTTT. Residues: CASSSPGLAGGLAYF.

V is TRBV5-1 and J is TRBJ2-7; 7 bases agree with TRBD1. J gave up 2 bases and V 1 base, and 3 bases lay outside the gene matches. Germline V gene sequence: CDR1 SGHRS, CDR2 YFSETQ. CDR3 size: 14 residues. The CDR3 DNA follows: TGCGCCAGCAGCTTGACAGGGGCGACCTACGAGCAGTACTTC. The encoded protein is CASSLTGATYEQYF.

The CDR3 sequence is CASGLALTSTTDEQFF. DNA of the CDR3: TGTGCTAGTGGTTTGGCCCTGACTAGTACTACAGATGAGCAGTTCTTC. The chain couples TRBV12-5 to TRBJ2-1, with a weak D call TRBD2 (6 bases). The V gene's germline CDR1 is LGHNT and CDR2 FRNRAP. The ends were cut back, 1 base at V and 8 bases at J, with 18 bases in the middle. This CDR3 comprises 16 residues.

This clonotype was seen at least ten times. In DNA, the CDR3 is TGCGCCAGCAGCCAAGAACTCCGCCCCCGGGAAAACATTCAGTACTTC. Its translation is CASSQELRPRENIQYF. The genes are TRBV4-1 and TRBJ2-4; D gene unclear. CDR1 MGHRA and CDR2 YSYEKL come from the germline V gene. The CDR3 is 16 residues long. Trimming cost V 0 bases and J 5 bases, with 14 bases left between them.

The sample holds many counts of this clonotype. V and J are TRBV29-1 and TRBJ2-5; maybe TRBD2 (5 bases). This CDR3 has 13 residues. The germline V and J ends were trimmed by 4 bases and 2 bases, with 11 bases remaining between them. CDR1 SQVTM and CDR2 ANQGSEA come from the germline V gene. CDR3 coding DNA: TGCAGCGTTGGACCCGGGATACAAGAGACCCAGTACTTC. Encoded protein: CSVGPGIQETQYF.

The sample holds a few counts of this clonotype. The rearrangement uses TRBV30 and TRBJ2-3; a weak D match, TRBD2 (5 bases). V lost 3 bases and J 0 bases, leaving 10 bases between the germline ends. Germline V gene lookup returns CDR1 GTSNPN and CDR2 SVGIG (reference sequence). The CDR3 is 14 amino acids. The chain's CDR3 is CAWSLTGSTDTQYF. The CDR3 DNA follows: TGTGCCTGGAGCCTAACGGGGAGCACAGATACGCAGTATTTT.

In its sample, this clonotype was seen a few times. The chain combines TRBV28 with TRBJ2-2; D remains unclear. This CDR3 has 12 residues. Trimming stripped 8 bases from V and 8 bases from J, with 12 bases between. Germline V gene data show CDR1 as MDHEN and CDR2 as SYDVKM. CDR3 residues: CASGLKAGELFF. The CDR3 coding sequence is TGTGCCAGCGGGCTGAAGGCGGGGGAGCTGTTTTTT.

This chain uses TRBV11-2 with TRBJ2-5; possible D gene TRBD1, 5 bases. The V end was cut by 0 bases, the J end by 7 bases, with 15 bases between. There are 15 residues in the CDR3. The V gene's germline CDR1 is SGHAT and CDR2 FQNNGV. CDR3 nucleotide sequence: TGTGCCAGCAGCTTAGAAGGGGCAGGATCAGGGACCCAGTACTTC. It yields the protein CASSLEGAGSGTQYF.

The chain employs TRBV5-1 and TRBJ2-3; D remains unclear. CDR3 length: 12 residues. Germline loops: CDR1 SGHRS, CDR2 YFSETQ. Trimming shortened V by 2 bases and J by 5 bases, and 6 bases separated the two germline ends. The CDR3 reads CASSLGKDTQYF. For the CDR3, the DNA is TGCGCCAGCAGCTTAGGGAAAGATACGCAGTATTTT. Complete variable domain (other parts from reference TRBV5-1 and TRBJ2-3): KAGVTQTPRYLIKTRGQQVTLSCSPISGHRSVSWYQQTPGQGLQFLFEYFSETQRNKGNFPGRFSGRQFSNSRSEMNVSTLELGDSALYLCASSLGKDTQYFGPGTRLTVL.

CDR3 amino acids: CATSDSGGQGFAGELFF. The CDR3 DNA follows: TGTGCCACCAGTGATTCTGGGGGACAGGGATTCGCTGGGGAGCTGTTTTTT. This chain links TRBV24-1 with TRBJ2-2; 9 bases agree with TRBD1. CDR1 is KGHDR and CDR2 is SFDVKD in the germline V gene. The CDR3 length is 17 residues. The V gene end was trimmed by 2 bases and the J gene end by 8 bases; junction bases not matched to a gene: 11.

This clonotype was counted a few times. This chain links TRBV6-2 or TRBV6-3 with TRBJ2-7; 9 positions agree with TRBD1. Trimming cost V 0 bases and J 4 bases; bases outside gene matches: 13. The CDR3 is 18 residues long. Germline V gene lookup returns CDR1 MNHEY and CDR2 SVGEGT. The CDR3 nucleotides read TGTGCCAGCAGTTACTCGACGGCGACAGGGGGGGCATTTTACGAGCAGTACTTC. Translating gives CASSYSTATGGAFYEQYF.

This clonotype appeared a few times. The chain couples TRBV7-2 to TRBJ1-4; 9 nucleotides line up with TRBD1. The ends lost 2 bases at V and 5 bases at J; junction bases unmatched: 3. This CDR3 contains 15 residues. CDR1 is SGHTA and CDR2 is FQGNSA in the germline V gene. The CDR3 loop is CASSLQGTGNEKLFF. The CDR3 nucleotides are TGTGCCAGCAGCTTACAAGGGACAGGGAATGAAAAACTGTTTTTT.

This clonotype was detected ten times or more. This sequence joins TRBV20-1 and TRBJ2-3, with 11 nucleotides matching TRBD2. The CDR3 extends over 14 amino acids. Germline CDR1 reads DFQATT; CDR2 reads SNEGSKA (reference sequence). The V segment lost 0 bases and the J segment 5 bases; nucleotides outside the gene matches: 1. Here the CDR3 reads CSARDLAGGDTQYF. CDR3 DNA: TGCAGTGCTAGAGATCTAGCGGGGGGAGATACGCAGTATTTT.

This clonotype was seen a handful of times. The V call is TRBV11-2, the J call TRBJ2-4; possible D gene TRBD1, 6 bases. The CDR3 covers 17 residues. Germline assignment: CDR1 SGHAT and CDR2 FQNNGV. Trimming pared 0 bases from V and 0 bases from J, leaving 12 bases between. As DNA, the CDR3 is TGTGCCAGCAGCTTAGACTACAGGGCATTAGCCAAAAACATTCAGTACTTC. Its translation is CASSLDYRALAKNIQYF.

The chain uses TRBV9 and TRBJ2-1; 13 bases are a match to TRBD2. The ends lost 2 bases at V and 2 bases at J; junction bases unmatched: 4. Looked up from germline, CDR1 is SGDLS and CDR2 is YYNGEE. The CDR3 spans 17 residues. CDR3: CASSVGLAGVPYNEQFF. The CDR3 nucleotides read TGTGCCAGCAGCGTCGGACTAGCGGGAGTACCCTACAATGAGCAGTTCTTC.

This clonotype was seen a handful of times. The chain couples TRBV20-1 to TRBJ1-5, with 7 bases fitting TRBD1. The J segment lost 1 base and the V segment lost 6 bases, leaving 12 bases of the junction unmatched. The CDR3 has 16 amino acids. Germline V lookup: CDR1 DFQATT, CDR2 SNEGSKA (reference sequence). The CDR3 loop reads CSAVGEGARSNQPQHF. The CDR3 DNA reads as TGCAGTGCCGTAGGTGAGGGGGCCAGGAGCAATCAGCCCCAGCATTTT.

At least ten counts were recorded for this clonotype. The chain is built from TRBV20-1 and TRBJ2-3; TRBD2 agrees at 10 bases. The CDR3 has 15 amino acids. Germline V gives CDR1 DFQATT, CDR2 SNEGSKA (reference sequence). The J segment lost 5 bases and the V segment lost 3 bases, leaving 8 bases of the junction unmatched. CDR3 residues: CSASKSGGAVDTQYF. DNA of the CDR3: TGCAGTGCTAGTAAGAGCGGGGGGGCCGTAGATACGCAGTATTTT.

This clonotype was seen more than once but under ten times. The chain joins TRBV30 to TRBJ2-3; D gene unclear. V lost 2 bases to trimming and J lost 0 bases, with 9 bases between them. Per the germline V gene, CDR1 is GTSNPN and CDR2 is SVGIG (reference sequence). This CDR3 comprises 14 residues. The CDR3 loop is CAWSLLGSTDTQYF. The CDR3 DNA is TGTGCCTGGAGTTTATTGGGGAGCACAGATACGCAGTATTTT.

V usage is TRBV28 and J usage is TRBJ2-1; 8 nucleotides align to TRBD2. The CDR3 spans 14 residues. V lost 10 bases and J lost 2; bases outside the gene matches: 7. Germline-derived CDR1 and CDR2 are MDHEN and SYDVKM. The CDR3 reads CAIGEAGAYNEQFF. The CDR3 nucleotides are TGTGCCATCGGGGAAGCGGGGGCCTACAATGAGCAGTTCTTC.

In this sample, this clonotype turned up a few times. This chain links TRBV18 with TRBJ2-5, with 7 bases lining up with TRBD2. The CDR3 runs to 14 residues. V trimming: 3 bases; J trimming: 3 bases; junction bases outside the gene matches: 4. Germline V lookup: CDR1 KGHSH, CDR2 LQKENI. The CDR3 DNA follows: TGTGCCAGCTCACCGAACAGCGGGAAAGAGACCCAGTACTTC. Protein product: CASSPNSGKETQYF.

The chain links TRBV3-1 to TRBJ2-4; 8 bases are shared with TRBD1. V lost 4 bases, J lost 7 bases, and 6 bases stayed unmatched. The CDR3 runs 14 residues. Germline V gene lookup returns CDR1 LGHDT and CDR2 YNNKEL (reference sequence). CDR3 DNA: TGTGCCAGCAGCCTAGGGACAGGCTGGAACATTCAGTACTTC. Protein sequence: CASSLGTGWNIQYF.

This clonotype has a count of ten or more. J is TRBJ2-1 and V is TRBV18, with unresolved D. Germline CDR1 is KGHSH and CDR2 is LQKENI. The V end was cut by 3 bases, the J end by 6 bases, with 3 bases between. The CDR3 runs 11 residues. This CDR3 reads CASSPTNEQFF. The CDR3 coding sequence is TGTGCCAGCTCACCGACCAATGAGCAGTTCTTC.

This clonotype was seen a handful of times. CDR3 amino acids: CASSDLGEGHTGELFF. The CDR3 nucleotides are TGTGCCAGCAGTGATTTGGGGGAGGGCCACACCGGGGAGCTGTTTTTT. The V call is TRBV2, the J call TRBJ2-2, with TRBD2 matching 7 bases. The germline gives CDR1 SNHLY, CDR2 FYNNEI. V trimming: 3 bases; J trimming: 3 bases; junction bases outside the gene matches: 7. This CDR3 has 16 residues.